The 4 T cell receptor beta chains given below trace back to one sample, sequenced in a study of glioma-infiltrating T cells (dated by TCRdb to 2016 to 2017). Sequencing was performed on an Illumina MiSeq. TCR alpha and beta CDR3 regions were amplified with the iRepertoire nested amplicon-rescue multiplex PCR (arm-PCR) platform from RNA. TCRdb reworked the public reads: Q25 trimming with fastp, MiXCR clone assembly, productive beta chains retained. Rows are unified per CDR3 protein, each entry keeping the most common DNA and genes. Across this sample there are 6,000 or so distinct CDR3 sequences, with 28% seen only once. The ten largest make up less than 15% of the sample. The sample comprised glioma tissue, nonneoplastic brain tissue, or PBMCs (not recorded which). The origin of the receptors is a human donor with low-grade glioma or glioblastoma, undergoing nonglioma brain surgery, or in good health (not recorded which).

There are many counts of this clonotype. CDR3 nucleotides: TGTGCCAGCAGCTCAAGAGGGATGACAGATACGCAGTATTTT. It translates to CASSSRGMTDTQYF. V usage is TRBV7-3 and J usage is TRBJ2-3; weak D call: TRBD2 (5 bases). The V end lost 4 bases, the J end lost 3 bases, and 11 bases lay between the germline ends. The CDR3 runs 14 residues. From germline, CDR1 is SGHTA and CDR2 FQGTGA.

The table lists this clonotype with many counts. A much larger clone lies one base from this, so it may be a read error. The V gene is TRBV19, the J gene TRBJ1-1, with D uncertain. Germline V gene sequence: CDR1 LNHDA, CDR2 SQIVND (reference sequence). Between the trimmed V and J ends, which lost 0 bases and 1 base, there was a span of 6 bases. The CDR3 contains 14 residues. The CDR3 nucleotides read TGTGCCAGTAGTATAGATCGTAGGAACACTGAAGCTTTCTTT. Residues: CASSIDRRNTEAFF.

This clonotype was seen ten or more times. The chain links TRBV5-1 to TRBJ1-1, with D perhaps matching TRBD1 (6 bases). This CDR3 comprises 14 residues. Trimming left V 4 bases short and J 0 bases short, with 10 bases between. The germline CDR1 and CDR2 sequences are SGHRS and YFSETQ. The CDR3 loop reads CASSVGTLNTEAFF. The CDR3 bases are TGCGCCAGCAGCGTGGGGACATTGAACACTGAAGCTTTCTTT.

The sample holds many counts of this clonotype. The chain recombines TRBV24-1 with TRBJ2-1; 12 nucleotides agree with TRBD2. Germline lookup yields CDR1 KGHDR and CDR2 SFDVKD. The CDR3 consists of 15 residues. With V trimmed by 3 bases and J by 10 bases, 6 bases remained unmatched. The CDR3 region is CATSDASGRAMEQFF. The CDR3 nucleotides are TGTGCCACCAGTGATGCTAGCGGGAGGGCCATGGAGCAGTTCTTC.